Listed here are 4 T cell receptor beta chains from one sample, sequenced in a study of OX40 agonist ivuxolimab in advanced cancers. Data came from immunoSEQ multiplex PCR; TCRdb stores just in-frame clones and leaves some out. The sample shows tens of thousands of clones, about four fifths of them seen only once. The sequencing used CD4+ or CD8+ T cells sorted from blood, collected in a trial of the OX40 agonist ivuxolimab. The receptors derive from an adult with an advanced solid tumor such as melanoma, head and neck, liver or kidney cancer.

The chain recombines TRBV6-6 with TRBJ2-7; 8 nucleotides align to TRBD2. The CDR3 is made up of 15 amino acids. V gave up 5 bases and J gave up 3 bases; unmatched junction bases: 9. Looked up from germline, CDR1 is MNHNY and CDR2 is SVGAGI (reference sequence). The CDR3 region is CASSRDGGGVYEQYF. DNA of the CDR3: TGTGCCAGCAGTCGCGACGGGGGGGGTGTCTACGAGCAGTACTTC.

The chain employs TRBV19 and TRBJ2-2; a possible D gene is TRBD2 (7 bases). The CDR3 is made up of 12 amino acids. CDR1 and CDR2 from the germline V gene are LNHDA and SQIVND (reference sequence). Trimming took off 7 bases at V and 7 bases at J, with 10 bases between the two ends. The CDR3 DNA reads TGTGCCAGTAAGGGGGGGTTCGGGGAGCTGTTTTTT. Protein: CASKGGFGELFF.

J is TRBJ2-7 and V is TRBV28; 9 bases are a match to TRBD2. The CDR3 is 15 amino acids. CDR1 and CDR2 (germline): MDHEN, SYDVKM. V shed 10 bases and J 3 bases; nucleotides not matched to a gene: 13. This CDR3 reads CAIKGDSGSGYEQYF. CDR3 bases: TGTGCCATCAAGGGGGATAGCGGGAGCGGCTACGAGCAGTACTTC.

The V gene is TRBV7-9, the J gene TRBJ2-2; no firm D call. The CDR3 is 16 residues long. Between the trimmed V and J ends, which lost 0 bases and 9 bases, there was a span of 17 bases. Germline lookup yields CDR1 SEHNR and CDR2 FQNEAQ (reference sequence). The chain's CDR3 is CASSLAIYTGPRELFF. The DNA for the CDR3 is TGTGCCAGCAGCTTAGCGATATACACCGGACCACGGGAGCTGTTTTTT.